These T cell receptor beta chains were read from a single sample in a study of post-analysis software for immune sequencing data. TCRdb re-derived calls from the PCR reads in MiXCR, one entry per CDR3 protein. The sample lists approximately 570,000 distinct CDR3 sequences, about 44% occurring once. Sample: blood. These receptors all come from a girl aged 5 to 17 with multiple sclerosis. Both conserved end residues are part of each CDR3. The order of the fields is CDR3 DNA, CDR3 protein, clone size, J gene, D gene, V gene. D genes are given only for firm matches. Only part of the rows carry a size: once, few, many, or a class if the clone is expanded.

cdr3_nt: TGTGCCAGCAGCCTCAGAGGGGGGGAAAATAACGAGCAGTACTTC; cdr3_aa: CASSLRGGENNEQYF; clone_size: few; j_call: TRBJ2-7; d_call: NA; v_call: TRBV4-2
cdr3_nt: TGTGCCAGCAGGATATATCAGTGGGGGGCGCCCACTGAAGCTTTCTTT; cdr3_aa: CASRIYQWGAPTEAFF; clone_size: NA; j_call: TRBJ1-1; d_call: NA; v_call: TRBV12-3/TRBV12-4
cdr3_nt: TGTGCCACCAGTGAGGCAGGGAGCTCCTACGAGCAGTACTTC; cdr3_aa: CATSEAGSSYEQYF; clone_size: few; j_call: TRBJ2-7; d_call: NA; v_call: TRBV24-1
cdr3_nt: TGTGCCAGCAGCTTAGGACCCCGGGACAGGAACACTGAAGCTTTCTTT; cdr3_aa: CASSLGPRDRNTEAFF; clone_size: few; j_call: TRBJ1-1; d_call: TRBD1; v_call: TRBV7-8
cdr3_nt: TGTGCCAGCAGCGCCGACAGGGGGACGGAAGGCTACACCTTC; cdr3_aa: CASSADRGTEGYTF; clone_size: few; j_call: TRBJ1-2; d_call: TRBD1; v_call: TRBV9
cdr3_nt: TGTGCTAGTGGACGTGACGGGAACACTGAAGCTTTCTTT; cdr3_aa: CASGRDGNTEAFF; clone_size: once; j_call: TRBJ1-1; d_call: NA; v_call: TRBV12-5
cdr3_nt: TGTGCCAGCAGTCCCCGGGGAGGGAGTACTAACTATGGCTACACCTTC; cdr3_aa: CASSPRGGSTNYGYTF; clone_size: NA; j_call: TRBJ1-2; d_call: NA; v_call: TRBV27
cdr3_nt: TGTGCCAGCAGCCCACTGGCGGGGGGTTACATTCAGTACTTC; cdr3_aa: CASSPLAGGYIQYF; clone_size: few; j_call: TRBJ2-4; d_call: TRBD2; v_call: TRBV7-8
cdr3_nt: TGTGCCAGCAGTTCTGGAGGCCTCAGGCAGCCCCAGCATTTT; cdr3_aa: CASSSGGLRQPQHF; clone_size: NA; j_call: TRBJ1-5; d_call: NA; v_call: TRBV12-3/TRBV12-4
cdr3_nt: TGTGCCAGCACCGTAAGGGTCCGGACAGGGGGCACAGATACGCAGTATTTT; cdr3_aa: CASTVRVRTGGTDTQYF; clone_size: NA; j_call: TRBJ2-3; d_call: TRBD1; v_call: TRBV7-2
cdr3_nt: TGTGCCAGCAGTTTTGAGCGGGGGGTTTACAATGAGCAGTTCTTC; cdr3_aa: CASSFERGVYNEQFF; clone_size: few; j_call: TRBJ2-1; d_call: TRBD2; v_call: TRBV12-3/TRBV12-4
cdr3_nt: TGTGCCACCAGTGATGCGGGACAGCCAAACACTGAAGCTTTCTTT; cdr3_aa: CATSDAGQPNTEAFF; clone_size: few; j_call: TRBJ1-1; d_call: TRBD1; v_call: TRBV24-1
cdr3_nt: TGTGCCAGCAGCGTAGGGGGCGGAGCGACCGAGCAGTACTTC; cdr3_aa: CASSVGGGATEQYF; clone_size: NA; j_call: TRBJ2-7; d_call: NA; v_call: TRBV9
cdr3_nt: TGTGCCAGCCCCTGGGGGGAGAGGGGTAATGAGCGGTACTTC; cdr3_aa: CASPWGERGNERYF; clone_size: NA; j_call: TRBJ2-5; d_call: NA; v_call: TRBV7-9
cdr3_nt: TGCAGCGCCCCAGGGTCCTACAATGAGCAGTACTTC; cdr3_aa: CSAPGSYNEQYF; clone_size: NA; j_call: TRBJ2-5; d_call: NA; v_call: TRBV29-1
cdr3_nt: TGTGCTAGCAGCTTAGGAGGATTGTATGACGAGCAGTACTTC; cdr3_aa: CASSLGGLYDEQYF; clone_size: few; j_call: TRBJ2-7; d_call: NA; v_call: TRBV7-7
cdr3_nt: TGTGCCAGCAGCTTAGCTAGCGGACCGAACTACGAGCAGTACTTC; cdr3_aa: CASSLASGPNYEQYF; clone_size: NA; j_call: TRBJ2-7; d_call: NA; v_call: TRBV7-2
cdr3_nt: TGTGCCAGCAGTGAAGCGCTGAGGGGAGGCTACACCTTC; cdr3_aa: CASSEALRGGYTF; clone_size: once; j_call: TRBJ1-2; d_call: NA; v_call: TRBV6-1
cdr3_nt: TGCAGCGTTGAAGTTAAACCGGGACAGTCATCCCATACGCAGTATTTT; cdr3_aa: CSVEVKPGQSSHTQYF; clone_size: few; j_call: TRBJ2-3; d_call: TRBD1; v_call: TRBV29-1
cdr3_nt: TGTGCCAGCAGCCCTCCCCCGGGACTCTACAATGAGCAGTTCTTC; cdr3_aa: CASSPPPGLYNEQFF; clone_size: NA; j_call: TRBJ2-1; d_call: NA; v_call: TRBV7-2
cdr3_nt: TGTGCCAGCAGTATATCCGGGACAGGGTACCACAATGAGCAGTTCTTC; cdr3_aa: CASSISGTGYHNEQFF; clone_size: NA; j_call: TRBJ2-1; d_call: TRBD1; v_call: TRBV12-3/TRBV12-4
cdr3_nt: TGTGCCAGCAGTTATTGGGCTCCCAATGAGCAGTTCTTC; cdr3_aa: CASSYWAPNEQFF; clone_size: NA; j_call: TRBJ2-1; d_call: NA; v_call: TRBV12-3/TRBV12-4
cdr3_nt: TGTGCCATCAGTATCGAGGGAACCTACGAGCAGTACTTC; cdr3_aa: CAISIEGTYEQYF; clone_size: NA; j_call: TRBJ2-7; d_call: NA; v_call: TRBV10-3
cdr3_nt: TGCGCCAGCAGCGTGGGGGGCACTAGCGCAGATACGCAGTATTTT; cdr3_aa: CASSVGGTSADTQYF; clone_size: NA; j_call: TRBJ2-3; d_call: NA; v_call: TRBV5-1
cdr3_nt: TGCGCCAGCAGCCATGTGAGGGGGCAGGGTAGGGGAGCCTACGAGCAGTACTTC; cdr3_aa: CASSHVRGQGRGAYEQYF; clone_size: NA; j_call: TRBJ2-7; d_call: TRBD1; v_call: TRBV4-1
cdr3_nt: TGCGCTTCAGCTGAATGGGACAGGCAGGGGGCGGATGGCTACACCTTC; cdr3_aa: CASAEWDRQGADGYTF; clone_size: NA; j_call: TRBJ1-2; d_call: TRBD1; v_call: TRBV5-1